The rows below give T cell receptor beta chains drawn from one sample of a study of blood T cell repertoires in COVID-19. Libraries were prepared by immunoSEQ multiplex PCR; TCRdb keeps only in-frame clonotypes and omits some of them. This repertoire shows 380,000 or so clones, approximately 88% found once; its top ten account for roughly 1.2%. The sample consisted of peripheral blood. These receptors all come from a man aged 40-49 years with acute or convalescent COVID-19. Both conserved end residues are part of each CDR3. The order of the fields is D gene, clone size, J gene, V gene, CDR3 protein, CDR3 DNA. The D gene is left open where the match is weak. The size field is filled for only some rows; it gives once, few, many or a size class.

>TRBD1|once|TRBJ2-4|TRBV4-3
CASSQEGTGGNIQYF
TGCGCCAGCAGCCAGGAAGGGACAGGGGGCAACATTCAGTACTTC
>-|-|TRBJ1-4|TRBV7-2
CASSAAGIYNEKLFF
TGTGCCAGCAGCGCAGCGGGGATTTATAATGAAAAACTGTTTTTT
>-|-|TRBJ2-2|TRBV5-1
CASSLESHRVTGELFF
TGCGCCAGCAGCTTGGAGTCTCACAGGGTCACCGGGGAGCTGTTTTTT
>-|-|TRBJ1-1|TRBV7-9
CASSPQISGDTEAFF
TGTGCCAGCAGCCCCCAGATAAGCGGGGATACTGAAGCTTTCTTT
>-|-|TRBJ1-3|TRBV19
CASTSRSTKTFSGNTIYF
TGTGCCAGTACTTCCCGGTCTACTAAAACCTTCTCTGGAAACACCATATATTTT
>TRBD1|-|TRBJ1-2|TRBV29-1
CSVTPGQGLANYGYTF
TGCAGCGTTACCCCGGGACAGGGTTTAGCTAACTATGGCTACACCTTC
>TRBD2|-|TRBJ2-2|TRBV14
CASSQRMGGRTGELFF
TGTGCCAGCAGCCAGCGCATGGGCGGGAGAACCGGGGAGCTGTTTTTT
>TRBD1|-|TRBJ2-5|TRBV5-4
CASSSGTGIGETQYF
TGTGCCAGCAGCTCCGGGACAGGGATCGGAGAGACCCAGTACTTC
>-|once|TRBJ2-1|TRBV27
CASSLKGTSSREQFF
TGTGCCAGCAGTTTAAAAGGTACTAGCTCCCGTGAGCAGTTCTTC
>TRBD1|-|TRBJ2-7|TRBV29-1
CSVEDGGQANYEQYF
TGCAGCGTTGAAGATGGGGGACAGGCTAACTACGAGCAGTACTTC
>-|-|TRBJ2-1|TRBV4-3
CASSQSTGWEQFF
TGCGCCAGCAGCCAAAGTACAGGGTGGGAGCAGTTCTTC
>TRBD2|once|TRBJ2-1|TRBV7-2
CASSLAAGGGVEQFF
TGTGCCAGCAGCTTAGCAGCGGGAGGGGGGGTTGAGCAGTTCTTC
>-|-|TRBJ1-2|TRBV3-1/TRBV3-2
CASSRRAPYGYTF
TGTGCCAGCAGCCGCAGGGCACCCTATGGCTACACCTTC
>TRBD1|-|TRBJ1-1|TRBV19
CASSGTGFGTEAFF
TGTGCCAGTAGCGGGACAGGGTTCGGCACTGAAGCTTTCTTT
>TRBD1|-|TRBJ1-5|TRBV6-6
CASSYIQGLSNQPQHF
TGTGCCAGCAGTTACATACAGGGGCTAAGCAATCAGCCCCAGCATTTT